This T cell receptor beta chain was sequenced in a study of CD8+ T cells in alopecia areata. General observations from the study: Sharing of TCRs across patients appeared less clear than in mice, possibly for HLA-related reasons.

cDNA reverse transcribed from extracted RNA served as the sequencing template. Clones were sequenced by immunoSEQ multiplex PCR, and TCRdb holds only the in-frame ones, with some missing. The sample holds 65,000 to 95,000 clones, about 53% seen once. For this clone: As yet, its antigen is unknown.

Between the trimmed V and J ends, which lost 0 bases and 2 bases, there was a span of 11 bases. The CDR3 contains 15 residues. Germline lookup yields CDR1 MNHNY and CDR2 SVGAGI (reference sequence). The chain combines TRBV6-6 with TRBJ2-7, with D tentatively TRBD1 (5 bases). The sequenced sample was NKG2D-high CD8+ T cells sorted from blood. The sequence came from a human donor with alopecia areata. The CDR3 loop reads CASSYSQAGPYEQYF. CDR3 bases: TGTGCCAGCAGTTACTCGCAGGCAGGGCCCTACGAGCAGTACTTC.